These T cell receptor beta chains were read from a single sample in a study of T cell repertoires in cytomegalovirus infection. TCRdb independently ran MiXCR on the reads; one entry per CDR3 protein. The data show fewer than 1,000,000 distinct CDR3 sequences, around 32% seen once. Which antigens these TCRs recognize remains unknown. This material consisted of cultured CD8+ T cells from PBMCs, taken from culture after CMV antigen stimulation. These receptors originate from a human donor in good health (CMV status not recorded). Some clones in this sample may be carry-over from other donors' samples. CDR3s include the opening cysteine and the closing phenylalanine or tryptophan. The D gene is left open where the match is weak. The size field is filled for only some rows; it gives once, few, many or a size class.

J,size,V,D,CDR3,DNA
TRBJ2-1,NA,TRBV6-6,TRBD1,CASSYHRILSRDRGWDNEQFF,TGTGCCAGCAGTTACCATCGAATTCTTTCCCGGGACAGGGGCTGGGACAATGAGCAGTTCTTC
TRBJ2-7,NA,TRBV4-1,NA,CASSQAPPGSEGQYEQYF,TGCGCCAGCAGCCAAGCCCCTCCGGGTAGTGAGGGCCAATACGAGCAGTACTTC
TRBJ1-1,few,TRBV7-6,NA,CASRRGVNTEAFF,TGTGCCAGTCGCCGAGGTGTGAACACTGAAGCTTTCTTT
TRBJ2-2,NA,TRBV6-5,TRBD2,CASCPAAGSSNTGELFF,TGTGCCAGCTGCCCTGCAGCGGGGTCTTCGAACACCGGGGAGCTGTTTTTT
TRBJ2-7,NA,TRBV5-8,NA,CASSLIGTIYEQYF,TGTGCCAGCAGCTTGATCGGGACAATCTACGAGCAGTACTTC
TRBJ1-5,NA,TRBV12-5,NA,CASERGSNQPRHF,TGTGCTAGTGAGCGGGGGAGCAATCAGCCCCGGCATTTT
TRBJ2-7,NA,TRBV19,NA,CASTPWDGREQYF,TGTGCCAGTACCCCATGGGACGGCCGCGAGCAGTACTTC
TRBJ1-1,NA,TRBV5-1,NA,CATKPIRGGNTEAFF,TGCGCCACCAAGCCCATCAGGGGAGGAAACACTGAAGCTTTCTTT
TRBJ1-3,few,TRBV28,TRBD1,CASSTKVTGVAGNTIYF,TGTGCCAGCAGTACGAAAGTAACAGGGGTGGCTGGAAACACCATATATTTT
TRBJ2-1,NA,TRBV24-1,NA,CATSDLRDPYNEQFF,TGTGCCACCAGTGACCTCCGGGACCCATACAATGAGCAGTTCTTC
TRBJ1-1,once,TRBV9,NA,CASSHGVEAFF,TGTGCCAGCAGCCACGGGGTTGAAGCTTTCTTT
TRBJ2-7,few,TRBV7-9,NA,CASSLAFGRPYEQYF,TGTGCCAGCAGCTTAGCGTTTGGCCGCCCCTACGAGCAGTACTTC
TRBJ2-5,few,TRBV9,TRBD2,CASSVAGGPGETQYF,TGTGCCAGCAGCGTGGCGGGGGGGCCGGGAGAGACCCAGTACTTC
TRBJ2-1,NA,TRBV5-6,NA,CASSLVQVSSYNEQFF,TGTGCCAGCAGCTTGGTACAGGTGAGCTCCTACAATGAGCAGTTCTTC
TRBJ2-3,NA,TRBV2,TRBD1,CASSRQGLTDTQYF,TGTGCCAGCAGCCGACAGGGGCTCACAGATACGCAGTATTTT
TRBJ2-3,few,TRBV20-1,NA,CSARDLVTDTQYF,TGCAGTGCTAGAGATCTGGTCACAGATACGCAGTATTTT
TRBJ1-2,many,TRBV7-9,NA,CASSLQAGYGYTF,TGTGCCAGCAGCTTACAAGCGGGGTATGGCTACACCTTC
TRBJ1-6,NA,TRBV7-8,NA,CASSLDGRHPYNSPLHF,TGTGCCAGCAGCTTAGATGGGCGGCACCCCTATAATTCACCCCTCCACTTT
TRBJ2-1,NA,TRBV19,NA,CASSDLAINEQFF,TGTGCCAGTAGTGACCTAGCGATAAATGAGCAGTTCTTC
TRBJ2-2,NA,TRBV29-1,TRBD2,CSVDLAGGVTGELFF,TGCAGCGTTGACTTAGCGGGGGGTGTTACCGGGGAGCTGTTTTTT
TRBJ2-7,NA,TRBV12-3/TRBV12-4,TRBD1,CASSLEGPGQGPYEQYF,TGTGCCAGCAGCTTAGAGGGGCCGGGACAGGGGCCCTACGAGCAGTACTTC
TRBJ2-7,NA,TRBV5-1,TRBD1,CASSPGTGVDEQYF,TGCGCCAGCAGCCCGGGGACAGGGGTTGACGAGCAGTACTTC
TRBJ2-5,NA,TRBV11-2,TRBD2,CASSPPGLAQETQYF,TGTGCCAGCAGCCCACCGGGACTAGCCCAAGAGACCCAGTACTTC
TRBJ1-4,few,TRBV7-6,NA,CASSAAGTANEKLFF,TGTGCCAGCAGCGCGGCCGGGACTGCGAATGAAAAACTGTTTTTT
TRBJ2-5,NA,TRBV5-6,NA,CASSLRDTPYKETQYF,TGTGCCAGCAGCTTGCGGGACACCCCCTACAAAGAGACCCAGTACTTC
TRBJ1-1,NA,TRBV6-4,NA,CASRKDSQFTEAFF,TGTGCCAGCAGGAAGGACAGCCAGTTTACTGAAGCTTTCTTT
TRBJ1-2,NA,TRBV3-1,NA,CASSPTGRVYWGYTF,TGTGCCAGCAGCCCCACCGGAAGGGTGTATTGGGGCTACACCTTC
TRBJ2-3,few,TRBV6-2/TRBV6-3,NA,CASTDDRRNTDTQYF,TGTGCCAGCACCGACGACAGGAGAAACACAGATACGCAGTATTTT
TRBJ1-1,few,TRBV12-3/TRBV12-4,TRBD1,CASSFLFPGQGAKNTEAFF,TGTGCCAGCAGTTTTCTCTTCCCGGGACAGGGGGCGAAGAACACTGAAGCTTTCTTT
TRBJ2-3,NA,TRBV6-5,NA,CASSSFGTGANTDTQYF,TGTGCCAGCAGTTCGTTCGGGACGGGGGCGAACACAGATACGCAGTATTTT
TRBJ2-2,few,TRBV7-9,TRBD1,CASSNDRGDTGELFF,TGTGCCAGCAGTAATGACAGGGGAGACACCGGGGAGCTGTTTTTT